The subject of this entry is one TCR beta chain. Its matching antigen is unknown. This sample was included in a study of graft-versus-host responses after intestinal transplantation. Findings and caveats of the study: GvH clones occurred in recipient marrow; some first appeared in ileum or blood.

TCRdb keeps only in-frame clones here, not all; method: immunoSEQ multiplex PCR. The sample lists 88,000 or so clones; about 90% were seen once. This TCR was recovered from a human donor who received an intestinal transplant. The starting material was unstimulated CD4+ T cells sorted from spleen or lymph node cells, obtained before intestinal transplant.

The CDR3 sequence is CASSFTSGAYEQYF. DNA of the CDR3: TGTGCCAGCAGCTTCACTAGCGGGGCCTACGAGCAGTACTTC. This rearrangement joins TRBV7-3 to TRBJ2-7; 10 bases align to TRBD2. With 3 bases clipped from V and 2 bases from J, the junction kept 1 base outside the gene matches. The CDR3 contains 14 residues. From germline, CDR1 is SGHTA and CDR2 FQGTGA.